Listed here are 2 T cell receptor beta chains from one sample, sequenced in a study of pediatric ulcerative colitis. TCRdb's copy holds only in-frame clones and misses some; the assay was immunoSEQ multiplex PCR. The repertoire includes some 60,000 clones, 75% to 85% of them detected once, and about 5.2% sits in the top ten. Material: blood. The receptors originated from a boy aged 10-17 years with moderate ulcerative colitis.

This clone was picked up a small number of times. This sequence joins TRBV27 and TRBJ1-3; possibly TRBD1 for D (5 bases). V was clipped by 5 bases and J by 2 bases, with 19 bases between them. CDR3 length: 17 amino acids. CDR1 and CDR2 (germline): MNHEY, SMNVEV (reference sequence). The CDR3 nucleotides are TGTGCCAGCAGTCCATGGGGGACCCCAGCGACTGGAAACACCATATATTTT. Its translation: CASSPWGTPATGNTIYF.

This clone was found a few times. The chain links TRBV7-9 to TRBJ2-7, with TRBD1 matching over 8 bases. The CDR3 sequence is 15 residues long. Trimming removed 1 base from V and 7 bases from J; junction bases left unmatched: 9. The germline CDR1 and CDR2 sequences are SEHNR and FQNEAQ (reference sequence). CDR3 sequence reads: CASSLESARGLEQYF. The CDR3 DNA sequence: TGTGCCAGCAGCTTAGAGTCTGCCAGGGGGCTGGAGCAGTACTTC.